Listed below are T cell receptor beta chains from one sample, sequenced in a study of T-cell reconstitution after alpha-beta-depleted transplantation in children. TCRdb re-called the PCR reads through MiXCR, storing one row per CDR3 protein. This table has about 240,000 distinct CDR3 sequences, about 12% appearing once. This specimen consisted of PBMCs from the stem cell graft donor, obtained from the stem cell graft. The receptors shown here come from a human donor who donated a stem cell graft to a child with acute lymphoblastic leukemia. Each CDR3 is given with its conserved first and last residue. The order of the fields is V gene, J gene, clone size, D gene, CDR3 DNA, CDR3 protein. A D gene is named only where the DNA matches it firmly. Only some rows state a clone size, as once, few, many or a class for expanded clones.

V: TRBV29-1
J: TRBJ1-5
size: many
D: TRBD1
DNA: TGCAGCGTGAGGGGGCAGTACAATCAGCCCCAGCATTTT
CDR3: CSVRGQYNQPQHF

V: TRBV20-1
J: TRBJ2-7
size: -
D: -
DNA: TGCAGTGCCAATGGCGGGACTCTCTCCTACGAGCAGTACTTC
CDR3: CSANGGTLSYEQYF

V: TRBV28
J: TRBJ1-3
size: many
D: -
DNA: TGTGCCAGCAGTGTCGGGCCTACCGGGGCAAACACCATATATTTT
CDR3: CASSVGPTGANTIYF

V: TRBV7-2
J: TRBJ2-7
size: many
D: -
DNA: TGTGCCAGCAGCTCCTTTCTCTTGTACGAGCAGTACTTC
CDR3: CASSSFLLYEQYF

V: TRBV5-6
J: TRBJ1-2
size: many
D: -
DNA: TGTGCCAGCAGCTTTCGTCCAGCCTATGGCTACACCTTC
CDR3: CASSFRPAYGYTF

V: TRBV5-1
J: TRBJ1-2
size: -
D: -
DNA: TGCGCCAGCAGGCAGGGGACCCTCTATGGCTACGCCTTC
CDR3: CASRQGTLYGYAF

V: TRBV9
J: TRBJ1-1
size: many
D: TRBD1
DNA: TGTGCCAGCAGCGTGGACAGGGGGGACACTGAAGCTTTCTTT
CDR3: CASSVDRGDTEAFF

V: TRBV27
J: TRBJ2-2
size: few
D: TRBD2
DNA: TGTGCCAGCAGAACCGGGACTAGCGGCACCGGGGAGCTGTTTTTT
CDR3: CASRTGTSGTGELFF

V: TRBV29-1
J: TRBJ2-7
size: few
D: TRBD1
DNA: TGCAGCGTTAGATTCGGACAGGGTGCGTTGGAGCAGTACTTC
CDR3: CSVRFGQGALEQYF

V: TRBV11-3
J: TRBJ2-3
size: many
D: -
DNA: TGTGCCAGCAGCTTAGGAGGTGCCCAGGGGGGAGATACGCAGTATTTT
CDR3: CASSLGGAQGGDTQYF

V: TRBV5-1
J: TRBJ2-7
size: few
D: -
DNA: TGCGCCAGCAGCTCACCGGACTTACCGCATCCCTCCTACGAGCAGTACTTC
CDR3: CASSSPDLPHPSYEQYF

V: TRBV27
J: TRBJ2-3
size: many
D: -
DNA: TGTGCCAGCAGCCGACTGGAGGGTGGTGACACAGATACGCAGTATTTT
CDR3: CASSRLEGGDTDTQYF

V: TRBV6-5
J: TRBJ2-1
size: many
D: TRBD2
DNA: TGTGCCAGCAACCGGGTAGCGGGCAAAAGCTCCTACAATGAGCAGTTCTTC
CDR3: CASNRVAGKSSYNEQFF

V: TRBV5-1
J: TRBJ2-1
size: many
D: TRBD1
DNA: TGCGCCAGCAGCTGGACGGCCTACAGGGGGCGAAGCGATGAGCAGTTCTTC
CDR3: CASSWTAYRGRSDEQFF

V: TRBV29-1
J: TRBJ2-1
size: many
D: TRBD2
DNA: TGCAGCGTCGAAGGGACTAGCGGTCTCTACAATGAGCAGTTCTTC
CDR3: CSVEGTSGLYNEQFF

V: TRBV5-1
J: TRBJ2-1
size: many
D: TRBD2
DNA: TGCGCCAGCAGCTGGACTAGCGGGGGAGGAGACAATGAGCAGTTCTTC
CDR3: CASSWTSGGGDNEQFF

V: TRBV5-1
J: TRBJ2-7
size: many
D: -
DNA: TGCGCCAGCAGCACGGCCGGCTCCGGGAATCCGCACTACGAGCAGTACTTC
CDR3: CASSTAGSGNPHYEQYF

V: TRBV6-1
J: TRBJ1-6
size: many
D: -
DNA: TGTGCCAGCAGTGATAGGTGGTATAATTCACCCCTCCACTTT
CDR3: CASSDRWYNSPLHF

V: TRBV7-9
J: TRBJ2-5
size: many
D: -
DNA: TGTGCCAGCAGTGGCGAGACCCAGTACTTC
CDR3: CASSGETQYF

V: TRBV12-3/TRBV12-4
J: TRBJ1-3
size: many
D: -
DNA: TGTGCCAGCAGTTTCAGGGGAGTAAACACCATATATTTT
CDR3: CASSFRGVNTIYF

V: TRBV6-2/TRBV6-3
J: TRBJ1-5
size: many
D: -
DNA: TGTGCCAGCAGTTACCCCCCGGGTATGGGCAATCAGCCCCAGCATTTT
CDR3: CASSYPPGMGNQPQHF

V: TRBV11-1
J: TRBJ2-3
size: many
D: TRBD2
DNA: TGTGCCAGCAGCTTCTTGGCGGGAGACCTTTCCTTTAGCACAGATACGCAGTATTTT
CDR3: CASSFLAGDLSFSTDTQYF

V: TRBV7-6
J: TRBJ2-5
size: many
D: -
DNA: TGTGCCAGCAGCGTCGGACTCGAGGGAACCCAGTACTTC
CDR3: CASSVGLEGTQYF

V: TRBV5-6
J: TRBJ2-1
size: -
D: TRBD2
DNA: TGTGCCATGGGCCCCGGGCTAGCGGGAGGAGGTGAGCAGTTCTTC
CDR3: CAMGPGLAGGGEQFF

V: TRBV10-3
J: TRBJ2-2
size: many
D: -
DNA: TGTGCCATCAGTGAGTTCAAGACTAGCTCCAGGGGTAACACCGGGGAGCTGTTTTTT
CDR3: CAISEFKTSSRGNTGELFF

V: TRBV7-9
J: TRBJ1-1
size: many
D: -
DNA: TGTGCCAGCAGCTTAGCCGATTCTGAAGCTTTCTTT
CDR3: CASSLADSEAFF

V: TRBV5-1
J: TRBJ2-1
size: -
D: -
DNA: TGCGCCAGCAGCCCCCCGGGTAGTAAAAATGAGCAGTTCTTC
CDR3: CASSPPGSKNEQFF

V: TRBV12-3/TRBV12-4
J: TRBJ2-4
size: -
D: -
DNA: TGTGCCAGCACCCTCCTAAGCCCCCGCATTCAGTACTTC
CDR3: CASTLLSPRIQYF